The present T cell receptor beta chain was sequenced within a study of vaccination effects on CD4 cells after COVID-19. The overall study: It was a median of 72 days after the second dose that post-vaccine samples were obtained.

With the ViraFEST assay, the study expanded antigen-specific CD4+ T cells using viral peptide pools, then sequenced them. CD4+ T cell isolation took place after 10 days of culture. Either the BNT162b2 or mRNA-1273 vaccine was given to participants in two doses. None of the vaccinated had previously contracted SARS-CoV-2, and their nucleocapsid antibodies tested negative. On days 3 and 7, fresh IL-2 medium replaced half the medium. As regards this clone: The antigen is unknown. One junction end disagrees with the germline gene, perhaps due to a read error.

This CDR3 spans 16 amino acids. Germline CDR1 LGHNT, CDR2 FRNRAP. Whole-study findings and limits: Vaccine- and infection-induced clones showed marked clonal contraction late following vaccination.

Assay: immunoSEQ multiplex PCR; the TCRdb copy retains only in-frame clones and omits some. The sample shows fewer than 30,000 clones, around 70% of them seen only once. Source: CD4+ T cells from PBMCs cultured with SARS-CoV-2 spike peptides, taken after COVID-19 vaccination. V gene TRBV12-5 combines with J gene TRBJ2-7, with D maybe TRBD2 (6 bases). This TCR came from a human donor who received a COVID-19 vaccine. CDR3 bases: TGTGCTAGTGGTTTGATCGTTGGGGCGGGATCCTTCGAGCAGTACTTC. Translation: CASGLIVGAGSFEQYF.